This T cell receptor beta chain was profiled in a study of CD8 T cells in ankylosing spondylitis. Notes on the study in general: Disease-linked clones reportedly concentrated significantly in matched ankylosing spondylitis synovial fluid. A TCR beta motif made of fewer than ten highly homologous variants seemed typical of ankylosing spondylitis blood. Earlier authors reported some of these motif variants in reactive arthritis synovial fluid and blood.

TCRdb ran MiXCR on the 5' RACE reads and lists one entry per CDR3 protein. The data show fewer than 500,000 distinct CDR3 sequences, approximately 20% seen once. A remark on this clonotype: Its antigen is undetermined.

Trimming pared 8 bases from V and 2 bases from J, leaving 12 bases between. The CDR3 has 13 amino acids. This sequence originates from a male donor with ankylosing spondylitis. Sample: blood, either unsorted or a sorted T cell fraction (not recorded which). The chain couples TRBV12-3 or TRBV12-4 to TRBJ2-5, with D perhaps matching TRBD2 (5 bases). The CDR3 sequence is CASGPERQETQYF. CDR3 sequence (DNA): TGTGCCAGCGGTCCGGAGCGGCAAGAGACCCAGTACTTC.